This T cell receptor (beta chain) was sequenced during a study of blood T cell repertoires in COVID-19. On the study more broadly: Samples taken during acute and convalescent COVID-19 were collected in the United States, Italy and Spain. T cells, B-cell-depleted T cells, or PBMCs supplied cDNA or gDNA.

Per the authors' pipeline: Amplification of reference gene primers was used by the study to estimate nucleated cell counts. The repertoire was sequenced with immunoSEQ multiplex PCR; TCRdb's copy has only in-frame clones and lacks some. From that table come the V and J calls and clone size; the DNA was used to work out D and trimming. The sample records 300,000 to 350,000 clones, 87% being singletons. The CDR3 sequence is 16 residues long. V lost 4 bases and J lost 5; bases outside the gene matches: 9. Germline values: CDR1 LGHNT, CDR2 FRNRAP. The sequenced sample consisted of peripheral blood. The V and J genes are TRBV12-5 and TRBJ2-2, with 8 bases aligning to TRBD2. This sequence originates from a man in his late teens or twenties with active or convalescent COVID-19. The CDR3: CASGSRGAMLTGELFF. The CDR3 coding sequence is TGTGCTAGTGGTTCGCGGGGGGCCATGCTTACCGGGGAGCTGTTTTTT.